Listed below are T cell receptor beta chains from one sample, sequenced in a study of identifying expanded T cells in peripheral blood. Data came from immunoSEQ multiplex PCR; TCRdb stores just in-frame clones and leaves some out. The sample holds roughly 96,000 clones, approximately 88% seen once. Source material: blood. Receptors were obtained from a person between 18 and 75 years old in good health. Each CDR3 is given with its conserved first and last residue. The D gene is left open where the match is weak. Not all rows give a size; the values are once, few, many and, for expanded clones, a class.

j_call d_call v_call clone_size cdr3_aa cdr3_nt
TRBJ2-3 NA TRBV9 few CASSVGYESSTDTQYF TGTGCCAGCAGCGTAGGTTACGAGTCTAGCACAGATACGCAGTATTTT
TRBJ1-3 NA TRBV25-1 NA CASSFWETGNTIYF TGTGCCAGCAGTTTTTGGGAGACTGGAAACACCATATATTTT
TRBJ2-1 NA TRBV4-3 NA CASSQGPSRSYNEQFF TGCGCCAGCAGCCAAGGGCCTAGCAGGTCCTACAATGAGCAGTTCTTC
TRBJ1-5 TRBD1 TRBV10-1 few CASTGVGNQPQHF TGCGCCAGTACAGGGGTCGGCAATCAGCCCCAGCATTTT
TRBJ2-2 NA TRBV6-5 NA CASSYINTGELFF TGTGCCAGCAGTTATATAAACACCGGGGAGCTGTTTTTT
TRBJ1-2 NA TRBV23-1 NA CASSPWWGEANYGYTF TGCGCCAGCAGTCCTTGGTGGGGGGAAGCTAACTATGGCTACACCTTC
TRBJ1-2 NA TRBV28 NA CASSPLTDGYTF TGTGCCAGCAGCCCTTTGACGGATGGCTACACCTTC
TRBJ1-1 NA TRBV6-6 NA CASRPGTPNTEAFF TGTGCCAGCAGACCCGGGACACCTAACACTGAAGCTTTCTTT
TRBJ2-2 TRBD1 TRBV29-1 NA CSVTTGLGTGELFF TGCAGCGTTACGACAGGGTTAGGCACCGGGGAGCTGTTTTTT
TRBJ1-3 TRBD1 TRBV6-1 NA CASSGGTGVSGNTIYF TGTGCCAGCAGTGGGGGCACAGGGGTCTCTGGAAACACCATATATTTT
TRBJ1-5 NA TRBV30 NA CAWSYTMGQPQHF TGTGCCTGGAGCTATACTATGGGGCAGCCCCAGCATTTT
TRBJ2-2 TRBD2 TRBV7-9 once CASSLDRGLASNTGELFF TGTGCCAGCAGCTTAGATCGGGGACTAGCGTCGAACACCGGGGAGCTGTTTTTT
TRBJ2-1 TRBD2 TRBV2 NA CASRPTSGRLNEQFF TGTGCCAGCAGGCCGACTAGCGGGAGGTTAAATGAGCAGTTCTTC
TRBJ2-2 NA TRBV27 NA CASSLLGAAGELFF TGTGCCAGCAGTTTACTGGGGGCCGCCGGGGAGCTGTTTTTT
TRBJ2-7 NA TRBV6-5 once CASSYPVGEQYF TGTGCCAGCAGTTACCCTGTGGGCGAGCAGTACTTC
TRBJ2-3 TRBD2 TRBV7-6 NA CASSLLAGITDTQYF TGTGCCAGCAGCTTACTAGCGGGGATCACAGATACGCAGTATTTT
TRBJ1-5 NA TRBV19 once CASSTTDSNQPQHF TGTGCCAGTAGTACTACAGATAGCAATCAGCCCCAGCATTTT
TRBJ2-3 NA TRBV4-1 NA CASRTMPGLLADTQYF TGCGCCAGCAGGACTATGCCGGGCCTCTTGGCTGATACGCAGTATTTT
TRBJ2-3 NA TRBV9 once CASSVGSGASDTQYF TGTGCCAGCAGCGTTGGTTCGGGGGCCTCGGATACGCAGTATTTT
TRBJ2-3 NA TRBV6-1 NA CASEEGGPTQYF TGTGCCAGCGAGGAGGGGGGGCCGACGCAGTATTTT
TRBJ1-1 NA TRBV20-1 once CSAVGHREAFF TGCAGTGCTGTAGGTCATAGGGAAGCTTTCTTT
TRBJ2-1 TRBD2 TRBV19 NA CASSIDSGGNIGEQFF TGTGCCAGTAGTATAGATAGCGGGGGGAACATTGGTGAGCAGTTCTTC
TRBJ2-6 NA TRBV6-5 NA CASSQGVNRANVLTF TGTGCCAGCAGCCAAGGAGTTAATAGGGCCAACGTCCTGACTTTC
TRBJ1-1 TRBD1 TRBV10-3 NA CAISDGQGDTEAFF TGTGCCATCAGTGATGGACAGGGAGACACTGAAGCTTTCTTT
TRBJ1-3 TRBD1 TRBV5-4 NA CASSPDQRQGSGNTIYF TGTGCCAGCAGCCCCGACCAGCGACAGGGCTCTGGAAACACCATATATTTT
TRBJ1-4 TRBD1 TRBV6-5 NA CASSYSGQGGEKLFF TGTGCCAGCAGTTACTCGGGACAGGGAGGCGAAAAACTGTTTTTT
TRBJ1-1 NA TRBV4-1 NA CASSQGANTEAFF TGCGCCAGCAGCCAAGGGGCGAACACTGAAGCTTTCTTT
TRBJ2-1 TRBD1 TRBV9 NA CATHPGTGIVNEQFF TGTGCCACCCATCCGGGGACAGGGATAGTGAATGAGCAGTTCTTC
TRBJ1-3 NA TRBV7-6 NA CASSLAESPTGTLGNTIYF TGTGCCAGCAGCTTAGCCGAGTCCCCCACCGGGACACTAGGAAACACCATATATTTT
TRBJ2-3 TRBD2 TRBV5-6 NA CASSPPGGSTDTQYF TGTGCCAGCAGCCCTCCGGGGGGAAGCACAGATACGCAGTATTTT
TRBJ1-2 NA TRBV6-5 NA CASRPPQRPWNGYTF TGTGCCAGCAGGCCACCGCAGAGACCATGGAATGGCTACACCTTC
TRBJ1-1 NA TRBV7-9 NA CASSSPPTGRSQNTEAFF TGTGCCAGCAGCTCTCCCCCGACCGGACGGAGCCAGAACACTGAAGCTTTCTTT
TRBJ2-3 NA TRBV6-1 NA CASSERGLGYTDTQYF TGTGCCAGCAGTGAACGGGGGTTAGGTTACACAGATACGCAGTATTTT
TRBJ2-5 NA TRBV2 once CASSYSGTQYF TGTGCCAGCAGTTATTCAGGCACCCAGTACTTC
TRBJ1-1 NA TRBV6-5 NA CASSYSGHSNTEAFF TGTGCCAGCAGTTACTCGGGACACTCGAACACTGAAGCTTTCTTT
TRBJ2-3 NA TRBV2 NA CASSVLRTDTQYF TGTGCCAGCAGTGTGTTACGCACAGATACGCAGTATTTT
TRBJ1-1 NA TRBV29-1 few CSVVIGSPGAAFF TGCAGCGTTGTTATCGGGTCGCCTGGTGCGGCTTTCTTT
TRBJ2-3 NA TRBV21-1 NA CASTKSSRDRGSQSTDTQYF TGTGCCAGCACCAAAAGTTCCCGGGACAGGGGCAGTCAAAGCACAGATACGCAGTATTTT
TRBJ1-2 NA TRBV19 NA CASSKGIGYGYTF TGTGCCAGTAGTAAAGGGATCGGCTATGGCTACACCTTC
TRBJ1-2 NA TRBV2 NA CASSGMGAGGYTF TGTGCCAGCAGTGGTATGGGGGCGGGTGGCTACACCTTC
TRBJ1-1 NA TRBV25-1 NA CASSGPINTEAFF TGTGCCAGCAGTGGGCCTATAAACACTGAAGCTTTCTTT
TRBJ2-4 NA TRBV15 NA CATSRVLSAVAKNIQYF TGTGCCACCAGCAGAGTACTTTCGGCGGTAGCCAAAAACATTCAGTACTTC
TRBJ2-1 NA TRBV2 NA CASSGVGNEQFF TGTGCCAGCAGTGGGGTGGGCAATGAGCAGTTCTTC
TRBJ1-2 NA TRBV28 NA CASSPVRDKNYGYTF TGTGCCAGCAGTCCCGTCCGGGACAAGAACTATGGCTACACCTTC
TRBJ2-5 TRBD2 TRBV19 NA CASNTRAGVEQTQYF TGTGCCAGTAATACGAGGGCGGGGGTTGAGCAGACCCAGTACTTC
TRBJ2-7 NA TRBV12-5 NA CASGLVLLAHSYEQYF TGTGCTAGTGGTTTGGTACTTCTAGCGCACTCCTACGAGCAGTACTTC
TRBJ1-5 NA TRBV7-9 NA CASSELGQPQHF TGTGCCAGCAGCGAGTTAGGTCAGCCCCAGCATTTT
TRBJ2-3 NA TRBV19 NA CASSEPGVTDTQYF TGTGCCAGTAGTGAACCGGGGGTGACAGATACGCAGTATTTT
TRBJ2-7 NA TRBV19 NA CASSQQATTYEQYF TGTGCCAGTAGTCAACAGGCAACAACCTACGAGCAGTACTTC
TRBJ1-2 NA TRBV6-6 NA CASSYPGREDGYTF TGTGCCAGCAGTTACCCCGGACGGGAGGATGGCTACACCTTC
TRBJ1-1 TRBD1 TRBV6-6 NA CASSYGQGNTEAFF TGTGCCAGCAGCTATGGACAGGGGAACACTGAAGCTTTCTTT
TRBJ2-3 NA TRBV27 NA CASSGFGYTQYF TGTGCCAGCAGTGGTTTTGGATATACGCAGTATTTT
TRBJ1-1 NA TRBV6-5 few CASRGTGTEAFF TGTGCCAGCAGGGGAACAGGGACTGAAGCTTTCTTT
TRBJ2-7 NA TRBV7-2 NA CASSLNPAISGYEQYF TGTGCCAGCAGCTTAAATCCAGCCATTTCGGGCTACGAGCAGTACTTC
TRBJ2-1 NA TRBV10-3 once CAISERGTSHNEQFF TGTGCCATCAGTGAAAGGGGGACATCACACAATGAGCAGTTCTTC
TRBJ2-2 NA TRBV25-1 NA CASSPRRGDQNTGELFF TGTGCCAGCAGTCCCCGCAGGGGCGATCAGAACACCGGGGAGCTGTTTTTT
TRBJ1-2 TRBD1 TRBV7-9 NA CASSLEYLDRLNYGYTF TGTGCCAGCAGCTTAGAATATCTGGACAGGCTTAACTATGGCTACACCTTC
TRBJ1-1 NA TRBV2 NA CASSAYGLNTEAFF TGTGCCAGCAGTGCGTACGGCTTGAACACTGAAGCTTTCTTT
TRBJ2-3 TRBD2 TRBV11-2 NA CASSLGAGVVDTQYF TGTGCCAGCAGCTTAGGTGCGGGAGTGGTAGATACGCAGTATTTT